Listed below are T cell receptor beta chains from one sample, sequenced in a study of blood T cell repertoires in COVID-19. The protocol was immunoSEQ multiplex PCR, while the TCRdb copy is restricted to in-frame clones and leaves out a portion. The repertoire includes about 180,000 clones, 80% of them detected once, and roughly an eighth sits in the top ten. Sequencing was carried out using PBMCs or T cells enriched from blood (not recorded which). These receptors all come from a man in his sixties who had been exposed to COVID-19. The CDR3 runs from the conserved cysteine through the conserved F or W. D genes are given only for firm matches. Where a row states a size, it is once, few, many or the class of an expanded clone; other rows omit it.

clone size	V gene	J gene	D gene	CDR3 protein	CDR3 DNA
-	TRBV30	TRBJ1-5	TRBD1	CAWRDRGNQPQHF	TGTGCCTGGCGGGACAGGGGCAATCAGCCCCAGCATTTT
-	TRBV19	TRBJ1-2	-	CASSPLTDYYGYTF	TGTGCCAGTAGTCCCCTGACGGACTACTATGGCTACACCTTC
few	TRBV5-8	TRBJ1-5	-	CASSVGRGGISNQPQHF	TGTGCCAGCAGCGTGGGCAGGGGTGGGATTAGCAATCAGCCCCAGCATTTT
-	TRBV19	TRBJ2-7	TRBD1	CARPGQGTYEQYF	TGTGCCAGGCCGGGACAGGGGACTTACGAGCAGTACTTC
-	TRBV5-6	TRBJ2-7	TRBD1	CASSEGQGPYEQYF	TGTGCCAGCAGCGAGGGACAGGGCCCCTACGAGCAGTACTTC
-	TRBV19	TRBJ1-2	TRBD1	CASGPTGITYGYTF	TGTGCCAGTGGACCGACAGGGATAACCTATGGCTACACCTTC
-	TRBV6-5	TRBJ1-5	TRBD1	CATRGTGAQPQHF	TGTGCCACCAGGGGGACAGGGGCTCAGCCCCAGCATTTT
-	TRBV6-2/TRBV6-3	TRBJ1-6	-	CASSFNRRLPLHF	TGTGCCAGCAGTTTTAATCGCCGACTACCCCTCCACTTT
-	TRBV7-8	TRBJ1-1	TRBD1	CASSLGQGARLAFF	TGTGCCAGCAGCTTAGGGCAGGGGGCGCGATTAGCTTTCTTT
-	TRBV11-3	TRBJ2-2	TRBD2	CASSPRSGRGAGELFF	TGTGCCAGCAGCCCGCGTAGCGGGAGGGGGGCCGGGGAGCTGTTTTTT